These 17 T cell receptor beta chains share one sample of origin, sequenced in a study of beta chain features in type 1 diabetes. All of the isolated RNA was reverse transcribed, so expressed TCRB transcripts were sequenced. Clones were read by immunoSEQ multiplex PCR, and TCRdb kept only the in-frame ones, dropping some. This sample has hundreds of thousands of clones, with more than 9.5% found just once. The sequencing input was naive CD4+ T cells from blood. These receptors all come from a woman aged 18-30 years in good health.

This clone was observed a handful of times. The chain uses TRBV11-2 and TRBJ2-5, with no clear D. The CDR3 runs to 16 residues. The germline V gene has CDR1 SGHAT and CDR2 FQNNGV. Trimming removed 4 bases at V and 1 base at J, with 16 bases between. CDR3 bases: TGTGCCAGCAGCTCGATTCGCCGTCTGACCCAAGAGACCCAGTACTTC. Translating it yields CASSSIRRLTQETQYF.

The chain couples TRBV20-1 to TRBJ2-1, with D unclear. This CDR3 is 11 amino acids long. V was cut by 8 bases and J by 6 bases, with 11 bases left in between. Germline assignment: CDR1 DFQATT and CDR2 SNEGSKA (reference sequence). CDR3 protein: CSTLVLNEQFF. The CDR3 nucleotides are TGCAGTACCCTCGTACTCAATGAGCAGTTCTTC.

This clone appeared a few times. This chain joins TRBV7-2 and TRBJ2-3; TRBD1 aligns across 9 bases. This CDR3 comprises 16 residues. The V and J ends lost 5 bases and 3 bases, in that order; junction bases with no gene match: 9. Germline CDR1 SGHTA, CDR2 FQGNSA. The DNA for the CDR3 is TGTGCCAGCAGCCAATCCCGACAGGGGGGAACAGATACGCAGTATTTT. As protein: CASSQSRQGGTDTQYF.

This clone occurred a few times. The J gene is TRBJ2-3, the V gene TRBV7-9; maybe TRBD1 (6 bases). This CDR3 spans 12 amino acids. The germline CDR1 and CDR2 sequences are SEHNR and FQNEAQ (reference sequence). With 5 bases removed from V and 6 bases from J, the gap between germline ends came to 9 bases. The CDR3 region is CASSHRGDTQYF. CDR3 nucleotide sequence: TGTGCCAGCAGCCATAGGGGGGATACGCAGTATTTT. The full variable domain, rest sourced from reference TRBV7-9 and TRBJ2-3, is DTGVSQNPRHKITKRGQNVTFRCDPISEHNRLYWYRQTLGQGPEFLTYFQNEAQLEKSRLLSDRFSAERPKGSFSTLEIQRTEQGDSAMYLCASSHRGDTQYFGPGTRLTVL.

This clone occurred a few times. This CDR3 is CASRGQGTGANVLTF. CDR3 nucleotides: TGTGCCAGCAGAGGACAGGGGACTGGGGCCAACGTCCTGACTTTC. This chain connects TRBV28 to TRBJ2-6; 9 bases are shared with TRBD1. The CDR3 contains 15 residues. Trimming cost V 6 bases and J 2 bases; bases outside gene matches: 2. Germline CDR1 and CDR2: MDHEN and SYDVKM. Filled out from reference TRBV28 and TRBJ2-6, the complete variable domain reads DVKVTQSSRYLVKRTGEKVFLECVQDMDHENMFWYRQDPGLGLRLIYFSYDVKMKEKGDIPEGYSVSREKKERFSLILESASTNQTSMYLCASRGQGTGANVLTFGAGSRLTVL.

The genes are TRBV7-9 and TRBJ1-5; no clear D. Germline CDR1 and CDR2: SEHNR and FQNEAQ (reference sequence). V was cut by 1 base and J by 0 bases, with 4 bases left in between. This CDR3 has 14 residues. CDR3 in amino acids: CASSLGYSNQPQHF. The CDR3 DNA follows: TGTGCCAGCAGCTTAGGGTATAGCAATCAGCCCCAGCATTTT.

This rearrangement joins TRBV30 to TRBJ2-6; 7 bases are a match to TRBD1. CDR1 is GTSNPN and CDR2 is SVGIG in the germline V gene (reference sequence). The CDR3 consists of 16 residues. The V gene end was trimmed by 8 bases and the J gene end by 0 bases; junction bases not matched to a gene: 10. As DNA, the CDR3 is TGTGCCGTCTCCCGGGACAGAAGCTCTGGGGCCAACGTCCTGACTTTC. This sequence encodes CAVSRDRSSGANVLTF.

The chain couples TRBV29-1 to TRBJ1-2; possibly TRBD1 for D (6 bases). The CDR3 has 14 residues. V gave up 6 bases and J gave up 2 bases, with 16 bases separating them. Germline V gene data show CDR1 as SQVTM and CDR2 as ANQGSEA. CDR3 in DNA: TGCAGCGTGCTCACTGACAGGACCAACTATGGCTACACCTTC. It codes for CSVLTDRTNYGYTF.

The CDR3 region has the DNA TGCGCCAGCGGCACGCGACAGCCAGGCACAGATACGCAGTATTTT. Translation gives CASGTRQPGTDTQYF. The rearrangement uses TRBV5-1 and TRBJ2-3, with a weak D call TRBD1 (5 bases). Germline V gene lookup returns CDR1 SGHRS and CDR2 YFSETQ. Between the trimmed V and J ends, which lost 7 bases and 1 base, there was a span of 16 bases. The CDR3 sequence is 15 residues long.

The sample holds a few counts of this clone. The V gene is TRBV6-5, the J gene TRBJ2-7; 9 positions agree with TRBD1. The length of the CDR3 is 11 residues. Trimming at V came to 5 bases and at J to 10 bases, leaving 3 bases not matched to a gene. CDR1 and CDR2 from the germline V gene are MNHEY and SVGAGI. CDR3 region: CASSGTGKQYF. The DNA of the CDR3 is TGTGCCAGCAGTGGGACAGGGAAACAGTACTTC.

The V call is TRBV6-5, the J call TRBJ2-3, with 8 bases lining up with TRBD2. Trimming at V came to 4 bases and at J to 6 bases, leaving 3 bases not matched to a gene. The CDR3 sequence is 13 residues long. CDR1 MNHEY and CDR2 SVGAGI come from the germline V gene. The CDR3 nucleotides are TGTGCCAGCAGTTTAGCGGGAACGGATACGCAGTATTTT. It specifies CASSLAGTDTQYF.

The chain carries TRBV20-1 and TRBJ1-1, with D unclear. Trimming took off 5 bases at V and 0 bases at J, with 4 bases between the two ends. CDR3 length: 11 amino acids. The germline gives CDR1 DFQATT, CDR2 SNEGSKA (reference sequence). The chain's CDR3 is CSALLNTEAFF. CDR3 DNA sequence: TGCAGTGCTCTATTGAACACTGAAGCTTTCTTT.

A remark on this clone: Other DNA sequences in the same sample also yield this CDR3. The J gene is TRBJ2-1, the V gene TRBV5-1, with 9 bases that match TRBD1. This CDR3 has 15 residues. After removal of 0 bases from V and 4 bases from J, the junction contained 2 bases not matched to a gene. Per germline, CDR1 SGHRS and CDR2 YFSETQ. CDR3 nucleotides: TGCGCCAGCAGCTTGGTCGGGACAGGGTACAATGAGCAGTTCTTC. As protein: CASSLVGTGYNEQFF.

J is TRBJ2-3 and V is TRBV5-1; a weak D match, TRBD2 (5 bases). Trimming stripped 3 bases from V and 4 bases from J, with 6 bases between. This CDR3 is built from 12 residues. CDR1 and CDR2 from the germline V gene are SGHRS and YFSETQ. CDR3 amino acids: CASSWRADTQYF. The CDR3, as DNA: TGCGCCAGCAGCTGGCGGGCAGATACGCAGTATTTT.

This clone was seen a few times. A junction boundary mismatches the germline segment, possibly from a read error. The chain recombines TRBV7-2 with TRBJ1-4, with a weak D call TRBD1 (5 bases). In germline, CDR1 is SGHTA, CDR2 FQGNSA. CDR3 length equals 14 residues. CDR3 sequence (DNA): TGTGCCAGCCGCTTGGGGGCAACTAATGAAAAACTGTTTTTT. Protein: CASRLGATNEKLFF.

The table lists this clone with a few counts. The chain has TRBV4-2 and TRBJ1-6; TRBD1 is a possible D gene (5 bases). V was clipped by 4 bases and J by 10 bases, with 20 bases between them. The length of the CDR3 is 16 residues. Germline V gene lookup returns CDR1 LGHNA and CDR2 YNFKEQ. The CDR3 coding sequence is TGTGCCAGCAGCCTCCAGGGTACGGGTCCGGCCTCACCCCTCCACTTT. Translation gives CASSLQGTGPASPLHF.

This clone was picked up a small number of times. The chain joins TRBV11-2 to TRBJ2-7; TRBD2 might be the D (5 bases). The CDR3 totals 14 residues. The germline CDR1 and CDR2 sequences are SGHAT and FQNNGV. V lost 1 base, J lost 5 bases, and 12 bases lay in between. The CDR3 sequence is CASSLGSVEDEQYV. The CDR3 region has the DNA TGTGCCAGCAGCTTAGGTAGCGTTGAGGACGAGCAGTACGTC.